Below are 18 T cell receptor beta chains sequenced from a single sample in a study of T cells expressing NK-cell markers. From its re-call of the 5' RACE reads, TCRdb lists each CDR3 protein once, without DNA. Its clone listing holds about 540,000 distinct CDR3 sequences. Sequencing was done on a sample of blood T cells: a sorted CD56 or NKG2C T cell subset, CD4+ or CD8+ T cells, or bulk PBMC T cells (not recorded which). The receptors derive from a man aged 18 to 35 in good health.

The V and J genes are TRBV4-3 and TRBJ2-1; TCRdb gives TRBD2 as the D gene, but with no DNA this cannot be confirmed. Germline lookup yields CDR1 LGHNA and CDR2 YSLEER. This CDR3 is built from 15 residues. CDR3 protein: CASSQWRETYNEQFF.

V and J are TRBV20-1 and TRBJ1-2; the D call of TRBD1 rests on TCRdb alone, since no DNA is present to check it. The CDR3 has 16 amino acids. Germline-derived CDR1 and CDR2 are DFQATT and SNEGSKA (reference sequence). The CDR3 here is CSASLDLDRVGYGYTF.

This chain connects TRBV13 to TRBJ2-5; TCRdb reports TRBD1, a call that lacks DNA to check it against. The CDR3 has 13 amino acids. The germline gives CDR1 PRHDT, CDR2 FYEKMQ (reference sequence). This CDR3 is CASSPGVRQTQYF.

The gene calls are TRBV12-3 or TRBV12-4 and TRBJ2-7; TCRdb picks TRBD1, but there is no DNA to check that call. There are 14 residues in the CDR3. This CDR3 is CASSLHRGTYEQYF.

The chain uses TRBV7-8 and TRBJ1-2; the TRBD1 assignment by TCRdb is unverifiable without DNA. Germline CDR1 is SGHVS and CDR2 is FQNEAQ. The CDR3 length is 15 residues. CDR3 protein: CASSPGTKANYGYTF. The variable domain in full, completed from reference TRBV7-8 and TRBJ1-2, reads GAGVSQSPRYKVAKRGQDVALRCDPISGHVSLFWYQQALGQGPEFLTYFQNEAQLDKSGLPSDRFFAERPEGSVSTLKIQRTQQEDSAVYLCASSPGTKANYGYTFGSGTRLTVV.

The chain's CDR3 is CASSQTLAGVTNTQYF. The V gene is TRBV7-2, the J gene TRBJ2-3; TCRdb designates TRBD2, a call that cannot be tested without DNA. In germline, CDR1 is SGHTA, CDR2 FQGNSA. The CDR3 consists of 16 residues.

The CDR3 spells CASNIQGNSLYNEQFF. The rearrangement uses TRBV5-1 and TRBJ2-1; TCRdb indicates TRBD1, and absent DNA this call remains unverified. The CDR3 is 16 residues long. CDR1 is SGHRS and CDR2 is YFSETQ in the germline V gene.

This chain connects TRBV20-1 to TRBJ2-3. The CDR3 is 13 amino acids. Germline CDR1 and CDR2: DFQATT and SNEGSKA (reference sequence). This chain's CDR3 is CSARGTLGNTQYF.

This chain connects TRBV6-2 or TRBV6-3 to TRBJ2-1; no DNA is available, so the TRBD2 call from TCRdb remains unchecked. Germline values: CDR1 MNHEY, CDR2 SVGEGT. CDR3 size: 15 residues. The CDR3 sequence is CASTLGLLSHNEQFF.

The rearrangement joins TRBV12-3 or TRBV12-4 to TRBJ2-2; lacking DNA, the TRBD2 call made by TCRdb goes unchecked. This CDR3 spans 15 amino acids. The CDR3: CASSLRDSPTGELFF.

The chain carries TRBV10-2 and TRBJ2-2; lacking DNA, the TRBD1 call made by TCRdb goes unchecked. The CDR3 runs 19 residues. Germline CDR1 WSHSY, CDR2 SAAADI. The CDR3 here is CASSGVPGVWGLNTGELFF.

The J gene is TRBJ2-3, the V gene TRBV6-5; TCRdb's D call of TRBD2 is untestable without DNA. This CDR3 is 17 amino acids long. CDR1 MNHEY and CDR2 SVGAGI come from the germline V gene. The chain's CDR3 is CASSYGGPRERSDTQYF.

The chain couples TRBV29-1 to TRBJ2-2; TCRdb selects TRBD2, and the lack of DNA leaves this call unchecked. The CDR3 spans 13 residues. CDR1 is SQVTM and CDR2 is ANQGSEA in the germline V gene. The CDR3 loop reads CSVLDSSTGELFF.

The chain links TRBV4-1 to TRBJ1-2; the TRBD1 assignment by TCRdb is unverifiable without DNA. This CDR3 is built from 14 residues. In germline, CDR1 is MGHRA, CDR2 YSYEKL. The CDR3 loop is CASSHPRDLSGYTF.

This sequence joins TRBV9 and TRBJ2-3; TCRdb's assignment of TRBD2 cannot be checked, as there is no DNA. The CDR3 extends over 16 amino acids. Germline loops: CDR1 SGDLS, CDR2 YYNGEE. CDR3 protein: CASSVMSGSRADTQYF.

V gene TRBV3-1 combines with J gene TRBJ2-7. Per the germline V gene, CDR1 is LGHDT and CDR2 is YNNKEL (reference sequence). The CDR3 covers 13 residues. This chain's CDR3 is CASSQRKNYEQYF.

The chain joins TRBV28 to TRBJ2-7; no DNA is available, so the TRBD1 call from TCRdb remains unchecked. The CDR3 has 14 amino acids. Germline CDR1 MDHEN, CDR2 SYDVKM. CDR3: CASKPGQGLYEQYF.

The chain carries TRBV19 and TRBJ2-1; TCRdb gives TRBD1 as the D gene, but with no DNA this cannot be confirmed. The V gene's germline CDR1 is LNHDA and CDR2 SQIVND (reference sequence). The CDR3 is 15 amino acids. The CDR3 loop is CASIGLGGVYNEQFF. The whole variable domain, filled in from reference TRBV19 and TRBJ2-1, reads DGGITQSPKYLFRKEGQNVTLSCEQNLNHDAMYWYRQDPGQGLRLIYYSQIVNDFQKGDIAEGYSVSREKKESFPLTVTSAQKNPTAFYLCASIGLGGVYNEQFFGPGTRLTVL.